The 12 T cell receptor beta chains listed next were all sequenced from one sample in a study of blood T cell repertoires in COVID-19. The method was immunoSEQ multiplex PCR; TCRdb's version includes in-frame clones alone and lacks a portion of them. The sample carries 300,000 to 350,000 clones, about 90% recorded once. Input material: PBMCs or T cells enriched from blood (not recorded which). These TCRs come from a man aged 30-40 years who had recovered from COVID-19.

CDR3 protein: CASSPTSGGARYEQYF. The CDR3 DNA follows: TGCGCCAGCAGCCCGACTAGCGGGGGGGCCAGGTACGAGCAGTACTTC. The chain carries TRBV5-1 and TRBJ2-7, with 14 bases fitting TRBD2. Trimming at V came to 4 bases and at J to 4 bases, leaving 7 bases not matched to a gene. Per germline, CDR1 SGHRS and CDR2 YFSETQ. The CDR3 runs 16 residues.

The chain recombines TRBV13 with TRBJ2-7; 7 nucleotides align to TRBD1. The germline CDR1 and CDR2 sequences are PRHDT and FYEKMQ (reference sequence). Trimming took 3 bases from V and 5 from J; bases not matched to a gene: 7. The CDR3 extends over 14 amino acids. The CDR3 sequence: CASSFRQGVNEQYF. In DNA form, the CDR3 reads TGTGCCAGCAGCTTCCGACAGGGTGTCAACGAGCAGTACTTC.

This chain uses TRBV5-4 with TRBJ1-2; D gene unclear. This CDR3 has 14 residues. Trimming took 0 bases from V and 0 from J, leaving 6 bases between them. Looked up from germline, CDR1 is SGHNT and CDR2 is YYREEE (reference sequence). In DNA, the CDR3 is TGTGCCAGCAGCTTGGCGGGTCCTAACTATGGCTACACCTTC. It yields the protein CASSLAGPNYGYTF.

V usage is TRBV5-1 and J usage is TRBJ2-1; 10 positions match TRBD2. The CDR3 totals 15 residues. After removal of 0 bases from V and 6 bases from J, the junction contained 3 bases not matched to a gene. In germline, CDR1 is SGHRS, CDR2 YFSETQ. CDR3 protein: CASSLGASGGNEQFF. The CDR3 region has the DNA TGCGCCAGCAGCTTGGGGGCTAGCGGGGGCAATGAGCAGTTCTTC.

As concerns this clone: Sequence at one end of the junction differs from germline and may be a read error. The CDR3 loop is CASSEDHRAPTGF. As DNA, the CDR3 is TGTGCCAGCAGTGAAGACCACAGGGCTCCTACCGGCTTC. The chain couples TRBV6-1 to TRBJ1-2; maybe TRBD1 (6 bases). Looked up from germline, CDR1 is MNHNS and CDR2 is SASEGT. The CDR3 runs 13 residues.

This chain uses TRBV5-5 with TRBJ2-5; TRBD1 is a possible D gene (5 bases). The CDR3 has 14 residues. V was shortened by 2 bases and J by 5 bases, with 13 bases between the two germline ends. The germline gives CDR1 SGHKS, CDR2 YYEKEE (reference sequence). CDR3 sequence (DNA): TGTGCCAGCAGCTTATCACGCAACAGGGAGACCCAGTACTTC. This sequence encodes CASSLSRNRETQYF.

V gene TRBV10-1 combines with J gene TRBJ2-3; 12 bases fit TRBD2. The CDR3 has 13 amino acids. After removal of 9 bases from V and 6 bases from J, the junction contained 4 bases not matched to a gene. Germline CDR1 and CDR2: WNHNN and SYGVQD (reference sequence). This chain's CDR3 is CASSSGGADTQYF. CDR3 in DNA: TGCGCCAGTTCTAGCGGGGGGGCTGATACGCAGTATTTT.

The rearrangement joins TRBV5-1 to TRBJ2-1; TRBD2 matches at 9 bases. Germline V gene lookup returns CDR1 SGHRS and CDR2 YFSETQ. Trimming took 2 bases from V and 0 from J; bases not matched to a gene: 6. The CDR3 has 17 amino acids. The CDR3 bases are TGCGCCAGCAGCTTCCCGACTAGCGGAAGCTCCTACAATGAGCAGTTCTTC. This encodes CASSFPTSGSSYNEQFF.

V gene TRBV5-1 combines with J gene TRBJ2-7; TRBD1 aligns across 8 bases. Germline-derived CDR1 and CDR2 are SGHRS and YFSETQ. Unmatched junction bases numbered 6, after V lost 4 bases and J lost 3 bases. The CDR3 runs to 14 residues. As DNA, the CDR3 is TGCGCCAGCAGCCTGGGACAGGCGTACTACGAGCAGTACTTC. Translation: CASSLGQAYYEQYF.

The chain couples TRBV3-1 (or the pseudogene TRBV3-2) to TRBJ1-2; 10 bases line up with TRBD1. The CDR3 covers 16 residues. Germline V lookup: CDR1 LGHDT, CDR2 YNNKEL (reference sequence). V was pared by 0 bases and J by 5 bases, with 6 bases of the junction left unmatched. CDR3 loop: CASSQEWGQGQYGYTF. The CDR3 DNA sequence: TGTGCCAGCAGCCAAGAATGGGGACAGGGGCAATATGGCTACACCTTC.

The chain joins TRBV10-3 to TRBJ1-4; D may be TRBD1 (5 bases). This CDR3 comprises 14 residues. Looked up from germline, CDR1 is ENHRY and CDR2 is SYGVKD. Trimming pared 2 bases from V and 8 bases from J, leaving 12 bases between. The CDR3 nucleotides read TGTGCCATCAGTGAGGGACAACTGGAAGAAAAACTGTTTTTT. It specifies CAISEGQLEEKLFF.

This chain uses TRBV28 with TRBJ2-5, with D possibly matching TRBD1 (5 bases). Germline V lookup: CDR1 MDHEN, CDR2 SYDVKM. The V end lost 7 bases, the J end lost 2 bases, and 8 bases lay between the germline ends. This CDR3 comprises 12 residues. The CDR3 spells CASTQDQETQYF. The CDR3 coding sequence is TGTGCCAGCACACAGGATCAAGAGACCCAGTACTTC. The full variable domain, in which reference TRBV28 and TRBJ2-5 provide the parts outside the CDR3, is DVKVTQSSRYLVKRTGEKVFLECVQDMDHENMFWYRQDPGLGLRLIYFSYDVKMKEKGDIPEGYSVSREKKERFSLILESASTNQTSMYLCASTQDQETQYFGPGTRLLVL.